The rows below give T cell receptor beta chains drawn from one sample of a study of Ad26.COV2.S vaccination and SARS-CoV-2 variants. The protocol was immunoSEQ multiplex PCR, while the TCRdb copy is restricted to in-frame clones and leaves out a portion. This table has approximately 480,000 clones, around nine tenths appearing once. Material: peripheral blood, obtained in a trial of Ad26.COV2.S vaccine versus placebo. The receptors were gathered from a person between 18 and 60 years old who received the Ad26.COV2.S COVID-19 vaccine or a placebo. Both conserved end residues are part of each CDR3. D genes are given only for firm matches. Rows give clone size only sometimes, using once, few, many, or a class for an expanded clone.

size,J,D,V,DNA,CDR3
once,TRBJ2-3,.,TRBV7-2,TGTGCCAGCAGCTTGACAGATACGCAGTATTTT,CASSLTDTQYF
.,TRBJ1-3,.,TRBV28,TGTGCCAGCAGTTTCGGAGGAAACACCATATATTTT,CASSFGGNTIYF
.,TRBJ2-3,.,TRBV14,TGTGCCAGCACTAGCCAACTAGTGGGAGATACGCAGTATTTT,CASTSQLVGDTQYF
.,TRBJ2-2,.,TRBV5-1,TGCGCCAGCAGCTCGCAGAACACCGGGGAGCTGTTTTTT,CASSSQNTGELFF
.,TRBJ2-7,.,TRBV3-1/TRBV3-2,TGTGCCAGCAGCCAAGCGTTCTCCTACGAGCAGTACTTC,CASSQAFSYEQYF
.,TRBJ2-7,TRBD2,TRBV7-9,TGTGCCAGCAGCTCACCCGGGACTAGCGCCTACGAGCAGTACTTC,CASSSPGTSAYEQYF
.,TRBJ1-1,.,TRBV19,TGTGCCAGTAGTACCTTCTCGGGGTTGGACACTGAAGCTTTCTTT,CASSTFSGLDTEAFF
.,TRBJ1-2,TRBD1,TRBV3-1/TRBV3-2,TGTGCCAGCAGCCAAACCTCGACAGGGACGATGGATGGCTACACCTTC,CASSQTSTGTMDGYTF
few,TRBJ2-7,TRBD2,TRBV5-1,TGCGCCAGCAGGGTAGCGGGAAATAACTACGAGCAGTACTTC,CASRVAGNNYEQYF
once,TRBJ2-3,TRBD1,TRBV19,TGTGCCAGTAGTGCCAGGGGGACAGATACGCAGTATTTT,CASSARGTDTQYF
.,TRBJ1-2,TRBD1,TRBV24-1,TGTGCCACCAGTGATCCCACAGGGGGATATGGCTACACCTTC,CATSDPTGGYGYTF
once,TRBJ2-7,.,TRBV28,TGTGCCAGCAGCAAGACCGATCTTGTCGAGCAGTACTTC,CASSKTDLVEQYF
.,TRBJ1-2,.,TRBV19,TGTGCCAGTAGTACACGGAACTATGGCTACACCTTC,CASSTRNYGYTF
.,TRBJ1-3,.,TRBV6-5,TGTGCCAGCAGACGGACGGCCTCTGGAAACACCATATATTTT,CASRRTASGNTIYF
.,TRBJ1-2,.,TRBV18,TGTGCCAGCTCACCTACAGGGAGTAACGGCTACACCTTC,CASSPTGSNGYTF
.,TRBJ2-7,TRBD1,TRBV7-8,TGTGCCAGCAGCAGCACAGGGGGTGGGCCCTACGAGCAGTACTTC,CASSSTGGGPYEQYF
.,TRBJ1-5,.,TRBV20-1,TGCCTGAGCAATCAGCCCCAGCATTTT,CLSNQPQHF
.,TRBJ2-7,TRBD2,TRBV2,TGTGCCAGCTCACGCCGGGACTACTTTTACTACGAGCAGTACTTC,CASSRRDYFYYEQYF
.,TRBJ2-3,.,TRBV7-3,TGTGCCAGCAGCTTAGGGACGACGGATACGCAGTATTTT,CASSLGTTDTQYF
.,TRBJ2-2,.,TRBV24-1,TGTGCCACCAGTGATTTTTCCCGATACACCGGGGAGCTGTTTTTT,CATSDFSRYTGELFF
.,TRBJ1-1,TRBD1,TRBV18,TGTGCCAGCTCACTTGCTCAGGGGGGGAACACTGAAGCTTTCTTT,CASSLAQGGNTEAFF
.,TRBJ2-1,TRBD2,TRBV11-2,TGTGCCAGCAGCTTATTGGCGGGAGGGCCGAGTGTGAATGAGCAGTTCTTC,CASSLLAGGPSVNEQFF
.,TRBJ2-5,.,TRBV19,TGTGCCAGTAGTATGGGGGGCACGGGAGAGACCCAGTACTTC,CASSMGGTGETQYF
.,TRBJ2-3,TRBD2,TRBV10-3,TGTGCCATCAGTGGACTAGCGGGGGCCCTCACAGATACGCAGTATTTT,CAISGLAGALTDTQYF
.,TRBJ1-1,.,TRBV19,TGTGCCAGTAGTCTGGTTTGGAACACTGAAGCTTTCTTT,CASSLVWNTEAFF
.,TRBJ1-2,.,TRBV2,TGTGCCAGCAGTGAGGGCCCAGGTGGCTACACCTTC,CASSEGPGGYTF
.,TRBJ2-1,TRBD2,TRBV28,TGTGCCAGCAGTCCCGGGACTAGGAAGTTCTTC,CASSPGTRKFF
.,TRBJ2-7,.,TRBV6-5,TGTGCCAGCAGTTACTCCAGTCCGGGTCTCTACGAGCAGTACTTC,CASSYSSPGLYEQYF
once,TRBJ2-7,.,TRBV12-1,TGTGCCAGCAGCTTTGAGCGGCCCATTAGGTGCTACGAGCAGTACTTC,CASSFERPIRCYEQYF
.,TRBJ1-2,TRBD1,TRBV4-1,TGCGCCAGCAGCCAACCGGGACAGGCCTCTGATGGCTACACCTTC,CASSQPGQASDGYTF
.,TRBJ1-3,.,TRBV9,TGTGCCAGCAGCCGGGACACCCAGTCCCCCTCTGGAAACACCATATATTTT,CASSRDTQSPSGNTIYF
.,TRBJ1-1,TRBD1,TRBV18,TGTGCCAGCTCCCCGGGACAGGGAAACACTGAAGCTTTCTTT,CASSPGQGNTEAFF
.,TRBJ2-1,.,TRBV4-2,TGTGCCAGCAGCCCAACCCAAGATGGGGGAGATGAGCAGTTCTTC,CASSPTQDGGDEQFF
.,TRBJ1-2,.,TRBV9,TGTGCCAGCAGCGTAGGAGGCCTCATCGGGGGCGGCTACACCTTC,CASSVGGLIGGGYTF
.,TRBJ1-6,.,TRBV28,TGTGCCTCCCCGCAACTCGAAAAAATAATCGATTCACCCCTCCACTTT,CASPQLEKIIDSPLHF
.,TRBJ1-1,.,TRBV19,TGTGCCAGTAGGGACGGCGGATCGAACACTGAAGCTTTCTTT,CASRDGGSNTEAFF
.,TRBJ1-2,.,TRBV19,TGTGCCAGTAGTATTTTAGGGCAGCCCGGCTCCGTCTATGGCTACACCTTC,CASSILGQPGSVYGYTF
.,TRBJ1-4,.,TRBV19,TGTGCCAGTAGTATTACCGGGACTAATGAAAAACTGTTTTTT,CASSITGTNEKLFF
few,TRBJ2-7,.,TRBV9,TGTGCCAGCAGCGTAGGGGAGCGGCTATACGAGCAGTACTTC,CASSVGERLYEQYF
.,TRBJ2-1,.,TRBV5-1,TGCGCCAGCAGATTATTAGGTGAGCAGTTCTTC,CASRLLGEQFF
.,TRBJ1-2,.,TRBV28,TGTGCCAGCAGATTACAAGGGGACTATGGCTACACCTTC,CASRLQGDYGYTF
once,TRBJ1-1,TRBD1,TRBV2,TGTGCCAGCAGTGCCCTGTCAGGGGACAGGGAAGCTTTCTTT,CASSALSGDREAFF
.,TRBJ2-1,.,TRBV28,TGTGCCAGTACGAAAGGTGGGCCAAGCTCCTACAATGAGCAGTTCTTC,CASTKGGPSSYNEQFF
few,TRBJ2-7,.,TRBV5-4,TGTGCCAGCAGCTTGGGGGTCAGGGACGAGCAGTACTTC,CASSLGVRDEQYF
.,TRBJ2-1,.,TRBV5-4,TGTGCCAGCAGCCAGACGGGGCCGGAGTTCTTC,CASSQTGPEFF
.,TRBJ1-1,.,TRBV4-3,TGCGCCAGCAGCCTGGGGGGCGGAGTTAACACTGAAGCTTTCTTT,CASSLGGGVNTEAFF
.,TRBJ2-1,.,TRBV24-1,TGTGCCACCAGTGATTTGCAGGGCGCCAGCTCCTACAATGAGCAGTTCTTC,CATSDLQGASSYNEQFF
.,TRBJ1-4,.,TRBV6-5,TGTGCCAGCAGTTTAAGGGGGGAGGGGGATGAAAAACTGTTTTTT,CASSLRGEGDEKLFF
.,TRBJ1-3,.,TRBV9,TGTGCCAGCAGCGTAGGACTCACGAACTCTGGAAACACCATATATTTT,CASSVGLTNSGNTIYF
.,TRBJ2-3,.,TRBV19,TGTGCCAGTAGTATAGATCCGGGAACAGATACGCAGTATTTT,CASSIDPGTDTQYF
.,TRBJ2-1,TRBD2,TRBV9,TGTGCCAGCAGCGTAGCGGACCACCCGGGAGGGCAGGGTGAGCAGTTCTTC,CASSVADHPGGQGEQFF
.,TRBJ1-2,.,TRBV29-1,TGCAGCGCCCGTTGGGTGGGTGGCTACACCTTC,CSARWVGGYTF
.,TRBJ2-7,.,TRBV5-1,TGCGCCAGCAGACGGACAGAAACAGGGCCTTACGAGCAGTACTTC,CASRRTETGPYEQYF
.,TRBJ2-1,.,TRBV10-3,TGTGCCATCAGTCTTACCGGCGCTGGCTCCTACAATGAGCAGTTCTTC,CAISLTGAGSYNEQFF
once,TRBJ2-5,.,TRBV7-8,TGTGCCAGCAGCTTAGGCTCGCAGGAGACCCAGTACTTC,CASSLGSQETQYF
.,TRBJ1-5,.,TRBV23-1,TGCGCCAGCAGGACGACAGGAGATCAGTATAGCAATCAGCCCCAGCATTTT,CASRTTGDQYSNQPQHF
.,TRBJ1-2,TRBD1,TRBV18,TGTGCCAGCTCACTGGGACAGATGAACTATGGCTACACCTTC,CASSLGQMNYGYTF
.,TRBJ2-6,TRBD1,TRBV5-1,TGCGCCAGCAGCTTGGAACCGACAGGGCAATCTGGGGCCAACGTCCTGACTTTC,CASSLEPTGQSGANVLTF
once,TRBJ1-5,.,TRBV27,TGTGCCAGCAGTTTATCAGGGAGAGGGCAGCCCCAGCATTTT,CASSLSGRGQPQHF